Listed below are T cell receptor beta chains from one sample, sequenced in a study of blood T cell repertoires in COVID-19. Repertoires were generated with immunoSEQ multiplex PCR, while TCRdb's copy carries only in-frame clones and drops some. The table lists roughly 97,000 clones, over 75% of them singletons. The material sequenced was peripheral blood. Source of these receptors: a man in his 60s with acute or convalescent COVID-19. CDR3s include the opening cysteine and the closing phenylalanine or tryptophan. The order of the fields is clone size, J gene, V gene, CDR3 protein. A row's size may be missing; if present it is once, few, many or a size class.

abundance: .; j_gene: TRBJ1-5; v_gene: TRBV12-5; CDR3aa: CVPMEGNQPQHF
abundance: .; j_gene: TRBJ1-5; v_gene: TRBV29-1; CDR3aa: CSALLPGGQPQHF
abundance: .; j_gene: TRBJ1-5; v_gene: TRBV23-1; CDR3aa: CASTQTGDGNQPQHF
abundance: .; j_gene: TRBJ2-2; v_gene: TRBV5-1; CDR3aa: CASPGRGQERTGELFF
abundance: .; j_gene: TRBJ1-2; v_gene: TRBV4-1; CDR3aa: CASSQATGNYGYTF
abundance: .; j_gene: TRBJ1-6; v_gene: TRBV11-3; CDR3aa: CASSPINHGNSPLHF
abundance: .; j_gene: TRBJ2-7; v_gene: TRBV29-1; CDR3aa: CSVENRDNYEQYF
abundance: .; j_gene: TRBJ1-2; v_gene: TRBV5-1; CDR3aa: CASSSQSDYGYTF
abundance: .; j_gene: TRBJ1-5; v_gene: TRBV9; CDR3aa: CASSVGAGKYQPQHF
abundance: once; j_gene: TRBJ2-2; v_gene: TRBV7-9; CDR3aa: CASRPRDRVPDEHRGLFF
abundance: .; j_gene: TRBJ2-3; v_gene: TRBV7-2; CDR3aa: CASSIRLVGDTQYF
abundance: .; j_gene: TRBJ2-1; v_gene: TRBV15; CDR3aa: CATSRDPIYNEQFF
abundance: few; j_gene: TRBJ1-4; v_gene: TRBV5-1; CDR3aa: CASSSRGGGEKLFF
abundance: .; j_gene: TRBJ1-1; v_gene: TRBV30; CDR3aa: CAWKGTGGNHREAFF
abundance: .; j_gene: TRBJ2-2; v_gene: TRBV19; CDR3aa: CASRSGQGPGELFF
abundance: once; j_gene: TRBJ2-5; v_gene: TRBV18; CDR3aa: CASSPPSGREEAQYF
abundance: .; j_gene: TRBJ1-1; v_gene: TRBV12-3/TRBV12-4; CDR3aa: CASRGTGSAEAFF
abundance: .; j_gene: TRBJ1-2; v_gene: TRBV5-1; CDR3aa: CASSPEGASYGYTF
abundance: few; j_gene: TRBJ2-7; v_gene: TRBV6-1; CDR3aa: CASSERYSTHEQYF
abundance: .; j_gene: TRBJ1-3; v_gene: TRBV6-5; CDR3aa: CASSSTGNTIYF
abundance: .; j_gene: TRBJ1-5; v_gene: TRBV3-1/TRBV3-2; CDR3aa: CASSHAGNQPQHF
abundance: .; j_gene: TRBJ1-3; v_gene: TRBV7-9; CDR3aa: CASSPLGSSGNTIYF
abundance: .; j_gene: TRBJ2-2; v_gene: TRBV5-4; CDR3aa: CASSRTGGTGELFF
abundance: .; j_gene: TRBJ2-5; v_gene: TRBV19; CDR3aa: CASSIRHPGETQYF
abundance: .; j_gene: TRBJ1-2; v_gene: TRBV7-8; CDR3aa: CASSLAWRSNYGYTF
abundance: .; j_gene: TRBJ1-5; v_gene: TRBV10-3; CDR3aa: CAISESTGARDQPQHF
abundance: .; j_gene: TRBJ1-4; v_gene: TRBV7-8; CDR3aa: CASSLALRQGDGEKLFF
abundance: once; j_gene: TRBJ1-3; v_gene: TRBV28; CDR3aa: CASSLYPGGTVGNTIYF
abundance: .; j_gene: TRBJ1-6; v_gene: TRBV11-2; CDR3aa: CASSLDWGGFRSPLHF